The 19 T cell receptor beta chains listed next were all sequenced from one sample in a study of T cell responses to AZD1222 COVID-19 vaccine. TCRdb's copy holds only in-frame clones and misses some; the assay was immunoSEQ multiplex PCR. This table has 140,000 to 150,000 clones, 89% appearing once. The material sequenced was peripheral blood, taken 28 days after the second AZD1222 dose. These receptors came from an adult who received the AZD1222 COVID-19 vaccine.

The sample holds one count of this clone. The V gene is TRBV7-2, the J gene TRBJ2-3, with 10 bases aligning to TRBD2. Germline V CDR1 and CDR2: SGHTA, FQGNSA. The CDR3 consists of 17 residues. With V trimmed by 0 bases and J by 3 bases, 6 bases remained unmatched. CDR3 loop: CASSLAPSGSGTDTQYF. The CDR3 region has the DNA TGTGCCAGCAGCTTAGCCCCTAGCGGGAGTGGTACAGATACGCAGTATTTT.

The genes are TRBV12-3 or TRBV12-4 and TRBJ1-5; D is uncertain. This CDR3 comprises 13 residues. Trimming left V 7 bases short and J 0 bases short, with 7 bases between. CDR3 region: CASMGDSNQPQHF. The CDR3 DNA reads TGTGCCAGCATGGGAGATAGCAATCAGCCCCAGCATTTT.

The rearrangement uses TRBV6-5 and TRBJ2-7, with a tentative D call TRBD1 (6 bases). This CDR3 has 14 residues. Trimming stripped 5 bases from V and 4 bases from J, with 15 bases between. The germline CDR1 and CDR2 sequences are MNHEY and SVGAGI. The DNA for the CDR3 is TGTGCCAGCAGTATGTACAGGGAGACGTACGAGCAGTACTTC. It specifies CASSMYRETYEQYF.

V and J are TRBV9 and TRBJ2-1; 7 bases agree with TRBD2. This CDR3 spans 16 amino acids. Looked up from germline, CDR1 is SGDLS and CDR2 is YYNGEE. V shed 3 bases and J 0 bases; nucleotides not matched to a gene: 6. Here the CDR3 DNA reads TGTGCCAGCAGCGCCCCCGGGGGGAGCTCCTACAATGAGCAGTTCTTC. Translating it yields CASSAPGGSSYNEQFF. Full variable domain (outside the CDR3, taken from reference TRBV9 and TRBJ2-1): DSGVTQTPKHLITATGQRVTLRCSPRSGDLSVYWYQQSLDQGLQFLIQYYNGEERAKGNILERFSAQQFPDLHSELNLSSLELGDSALYFCASSAPGGSSYNEQFFGPGTRLTVL.

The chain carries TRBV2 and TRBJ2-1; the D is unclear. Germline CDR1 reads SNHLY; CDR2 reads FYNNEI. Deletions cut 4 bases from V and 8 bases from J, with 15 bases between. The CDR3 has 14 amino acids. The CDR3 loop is CASSGGVSPHEQFF. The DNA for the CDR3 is TGTGCCAGCAGTGGTGGGGTCTCCCCCCATGAGCAGTTCTTC.

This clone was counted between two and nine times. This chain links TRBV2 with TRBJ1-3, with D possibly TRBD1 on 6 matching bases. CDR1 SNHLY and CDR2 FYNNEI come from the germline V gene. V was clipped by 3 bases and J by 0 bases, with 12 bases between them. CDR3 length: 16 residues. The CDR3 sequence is CASSEGRGFSGNTIYF. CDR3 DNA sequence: TGTGCCAGCAGTGAGGGCAGGGGTTTCTCTGGAAACACCATATATTTT.

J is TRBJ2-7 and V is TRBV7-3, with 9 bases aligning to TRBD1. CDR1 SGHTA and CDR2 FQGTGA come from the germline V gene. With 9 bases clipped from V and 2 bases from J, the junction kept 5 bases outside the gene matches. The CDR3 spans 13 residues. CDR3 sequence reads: CARSDRGTYEQYF. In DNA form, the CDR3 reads TGTGCCAGGTCGGACAGGGGAACCTACGAGCAGTACTTC.

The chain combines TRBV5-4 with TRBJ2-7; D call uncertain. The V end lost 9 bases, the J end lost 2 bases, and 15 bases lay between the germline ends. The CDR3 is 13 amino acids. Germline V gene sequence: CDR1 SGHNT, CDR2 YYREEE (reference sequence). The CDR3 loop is CATPRVAPYEQYF. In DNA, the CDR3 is TGTGCCACCCCCCGGGTAGCACCCTACGAGCAGTACTTC. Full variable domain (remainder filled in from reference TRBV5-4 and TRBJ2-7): ETGVTQSPTHLIKTRGQQVTLRCSSQSGHNTVSWYQQALGQGPQFIFQYYREEENGRGNFPPRFSGLQFPNYSSELNVNALELDDSALYLCATPRVAPYEQYFGPGTRLTVT.

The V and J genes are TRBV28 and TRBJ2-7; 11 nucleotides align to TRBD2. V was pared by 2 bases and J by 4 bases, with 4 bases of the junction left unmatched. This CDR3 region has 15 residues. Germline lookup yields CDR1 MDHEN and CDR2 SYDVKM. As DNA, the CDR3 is TGTGCCAGCAGTTTACATACTAGCGGGAGTTACGAGCAGTACTTC. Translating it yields CASSLHTSGSYEQYF.

CDR3 region: CASSWGAMNTEAFF. CDR3 nucleotides: TGTGCCAGCAGTTGGGGGGCAATGAACACTGAAGCTTTCTTT. The chain links TRBV27 to TRBJ1-1, with TRBD1 as a possible D gene (6 bases). The length of the CDR3 is 14 residues. Trimming removed 4 bases at V and 0 bases at J, with 9 bases between. The germline gives CDR1 MNHEY, CDR2 SMNVEV (reference sequence).

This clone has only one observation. CDR3 sequence: CASTTPGVAVTEAFF. DNA of the CDR3: TGTGCCAGCACTACCCCAGGGGTTGCCGTCACTGAAGCTTTCTTT. This chain uses TRBV6-5 with TRBJ1-1, with a possible D match to TRBD1 (6 bases). This CDR3 is 15 amino acids long. Germline CDR1 is MNHEY and CDR2 is SVGAGI. V was cut by 7 bases and J by 4 bases, with 19 bases left in between.

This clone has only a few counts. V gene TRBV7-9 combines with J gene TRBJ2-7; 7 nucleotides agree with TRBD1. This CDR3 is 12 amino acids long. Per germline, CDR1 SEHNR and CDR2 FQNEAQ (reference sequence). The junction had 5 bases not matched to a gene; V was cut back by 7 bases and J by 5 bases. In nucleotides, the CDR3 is TGTGCCAGCACCCATACAGGGGACGAGCAGTACTTC. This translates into CASTHTGDEQYF.

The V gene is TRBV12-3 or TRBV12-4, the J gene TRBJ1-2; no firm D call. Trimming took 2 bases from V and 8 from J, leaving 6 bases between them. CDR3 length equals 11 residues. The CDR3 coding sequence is TGTGCCAGCAGTTTACGAGGGGGCTACACCTTC. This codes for CASSLRGGYTF.

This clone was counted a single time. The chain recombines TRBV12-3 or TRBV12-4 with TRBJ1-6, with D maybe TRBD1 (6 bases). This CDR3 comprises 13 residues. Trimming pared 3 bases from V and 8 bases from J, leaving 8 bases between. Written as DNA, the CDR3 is TGTGCCAGCAGTTTCAAGGGGGATTCACCCCTCCACTTT. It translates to CASSFKGDSPLHF.

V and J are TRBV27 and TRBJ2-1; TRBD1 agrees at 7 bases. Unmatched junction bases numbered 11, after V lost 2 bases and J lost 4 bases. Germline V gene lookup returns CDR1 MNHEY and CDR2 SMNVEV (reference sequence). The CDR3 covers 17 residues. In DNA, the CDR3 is TGTGCCAGCAGTTTAAGGGCGGTCGGACAGGTATACAATGAGCAGTTCTTC. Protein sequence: CASSLRAVGQVYNEQFF.

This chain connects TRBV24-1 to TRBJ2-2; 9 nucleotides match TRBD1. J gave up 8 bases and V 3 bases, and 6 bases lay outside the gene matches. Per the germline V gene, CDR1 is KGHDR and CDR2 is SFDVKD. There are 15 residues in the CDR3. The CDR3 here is CATSDGDRASGELFF. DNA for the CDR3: TGTGCCACCAGTGATGGGGACAGGGCATCGGGGGAGCTGTTTTTT.

CDR3 loop: CASSEGRATEAFF. CDR3 DNA sequence: TGCGCCAGCAGTGAGGGGAGGGCGACTGAAGCTTTCTTT. V and J are TRBV5-1 and TRBJ1-1; D perhaps matches TRBD1 (5 bases). Germline CDR1 reads SGHRS; CDR2 reads YFSETQ. The germline V and J ends were trimmed by 5 bases and 5 bases, with 13 bases remaining between them. The CDR3 extends over 13 amino acids. Full variable domain (missing parts from reference TRBV5-1 and TRBJ1-1): KAGVTQTPRYLIKTRGQQVTLSCSPISGHRSVSWYQQTPGQGLQFLFEYFSETQRNKGNFPGRFSGRQFSNSRSEMNVSTLELGDSALYLCASSEGRATEAFFGQGTRLTVV.

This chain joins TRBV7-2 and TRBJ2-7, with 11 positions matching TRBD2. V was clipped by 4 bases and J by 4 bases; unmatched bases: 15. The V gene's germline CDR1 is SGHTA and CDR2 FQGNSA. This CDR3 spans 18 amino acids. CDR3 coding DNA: TGTGCCAGCAGCTCCCATCCCCCCCTAGCGGGAGGAACTTACGAGCAGTACTTC. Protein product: CASSSHPPLAGGTYEQYF.

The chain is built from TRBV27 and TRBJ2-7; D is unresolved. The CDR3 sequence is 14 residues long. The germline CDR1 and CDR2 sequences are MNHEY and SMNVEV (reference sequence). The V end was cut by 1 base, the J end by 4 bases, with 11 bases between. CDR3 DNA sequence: TGTGCCAGCAGTTTATATCCCCCCCCTTACGAGCAGTACTTC. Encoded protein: CASSLYPPPYEQYF.